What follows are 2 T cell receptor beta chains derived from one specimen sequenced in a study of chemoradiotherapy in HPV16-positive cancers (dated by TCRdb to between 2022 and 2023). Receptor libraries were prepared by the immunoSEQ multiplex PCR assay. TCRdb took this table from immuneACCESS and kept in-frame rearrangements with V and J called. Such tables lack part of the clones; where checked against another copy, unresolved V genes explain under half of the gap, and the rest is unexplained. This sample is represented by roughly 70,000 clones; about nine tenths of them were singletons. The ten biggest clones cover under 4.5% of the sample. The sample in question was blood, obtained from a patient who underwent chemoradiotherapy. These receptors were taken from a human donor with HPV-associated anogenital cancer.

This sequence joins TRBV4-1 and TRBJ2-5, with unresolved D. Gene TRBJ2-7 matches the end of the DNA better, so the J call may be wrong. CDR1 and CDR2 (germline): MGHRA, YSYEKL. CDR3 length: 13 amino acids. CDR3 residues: CASSLGYSYEQYF. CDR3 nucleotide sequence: TGCGCCAGCAGCCTCGGCTACTCCTACGAGCAGTACTTC.

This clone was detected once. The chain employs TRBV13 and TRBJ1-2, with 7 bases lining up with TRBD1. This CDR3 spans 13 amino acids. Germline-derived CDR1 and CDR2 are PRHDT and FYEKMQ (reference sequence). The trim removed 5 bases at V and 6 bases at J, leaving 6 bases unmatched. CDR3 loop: CASSRTGPDGYTF. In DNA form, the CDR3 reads TGTGCCAGCAGCCGGACAGGACCCGATGGCTACACCTTC.